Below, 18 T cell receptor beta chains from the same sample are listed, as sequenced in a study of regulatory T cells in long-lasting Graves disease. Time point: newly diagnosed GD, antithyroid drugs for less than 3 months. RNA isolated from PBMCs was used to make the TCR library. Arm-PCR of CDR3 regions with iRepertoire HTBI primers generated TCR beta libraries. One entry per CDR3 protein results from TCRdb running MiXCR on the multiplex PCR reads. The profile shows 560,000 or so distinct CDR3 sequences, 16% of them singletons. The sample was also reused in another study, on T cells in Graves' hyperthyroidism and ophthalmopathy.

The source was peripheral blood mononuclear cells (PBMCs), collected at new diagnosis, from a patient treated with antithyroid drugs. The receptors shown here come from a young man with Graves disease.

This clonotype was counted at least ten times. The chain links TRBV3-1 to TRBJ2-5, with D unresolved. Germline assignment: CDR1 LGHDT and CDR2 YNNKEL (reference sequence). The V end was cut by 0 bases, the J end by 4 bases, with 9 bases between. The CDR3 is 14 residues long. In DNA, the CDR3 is TGTGCCAGCAGCCAAGAGTCCGGACGAGAGACCCAGTACTTC. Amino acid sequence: CASSQESGRETQYF.

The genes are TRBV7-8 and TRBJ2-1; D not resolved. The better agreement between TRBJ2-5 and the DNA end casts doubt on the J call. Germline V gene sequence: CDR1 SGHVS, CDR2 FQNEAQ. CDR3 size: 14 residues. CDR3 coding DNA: TGTGCCAGCAGCCTAGACATGCTTGATGAGACCCAGTACTTC. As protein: CASSLDMLDETQYF.

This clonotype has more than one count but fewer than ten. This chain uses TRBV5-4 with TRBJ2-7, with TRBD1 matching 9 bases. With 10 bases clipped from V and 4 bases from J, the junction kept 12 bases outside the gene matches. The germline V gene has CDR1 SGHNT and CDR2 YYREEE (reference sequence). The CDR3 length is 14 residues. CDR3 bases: TGTGCCTCCAGCCGGGACAGGGAACTTTACGAGCAGTACTTC. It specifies CASSRDRELYEQYF.

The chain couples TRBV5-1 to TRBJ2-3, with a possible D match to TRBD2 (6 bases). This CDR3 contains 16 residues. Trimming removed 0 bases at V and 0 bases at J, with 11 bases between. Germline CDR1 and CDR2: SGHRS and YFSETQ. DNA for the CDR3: TGCGCCAGCAGCTTGGCCGGGGGTTCTAGCACAGATACGCAGTATTTT. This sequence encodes CASSLAGGSSTDTQYF.

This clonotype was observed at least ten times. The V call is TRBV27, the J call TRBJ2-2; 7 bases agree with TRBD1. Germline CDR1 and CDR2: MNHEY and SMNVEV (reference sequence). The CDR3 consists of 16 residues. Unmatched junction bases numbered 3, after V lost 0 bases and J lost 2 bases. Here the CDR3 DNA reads TGTGCCAGCAGTTTATCGGGACAGCTTAACACCGGGGAGCTGTTTTTT. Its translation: CASSLSGQLNTGELFF.

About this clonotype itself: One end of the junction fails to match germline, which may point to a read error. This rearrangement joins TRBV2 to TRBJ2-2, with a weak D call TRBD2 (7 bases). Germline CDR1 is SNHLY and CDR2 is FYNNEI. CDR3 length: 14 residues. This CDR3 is CASGGDTNTGGLFF. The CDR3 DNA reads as TGTGCCAGCGGGGGGGACACGAACACCGGGGGGCTGTTTTTT.

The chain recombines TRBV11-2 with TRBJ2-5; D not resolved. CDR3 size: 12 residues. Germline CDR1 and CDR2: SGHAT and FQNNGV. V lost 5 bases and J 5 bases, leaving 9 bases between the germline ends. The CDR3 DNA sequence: TGTGCCAGCAGCCTGCAGAGGGAGACCCAGTACTTC. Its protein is CASSLQRETQYF.

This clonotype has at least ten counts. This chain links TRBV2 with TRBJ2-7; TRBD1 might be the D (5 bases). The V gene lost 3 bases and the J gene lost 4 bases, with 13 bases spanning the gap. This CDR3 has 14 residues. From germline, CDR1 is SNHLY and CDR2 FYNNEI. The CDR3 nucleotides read TGTGCCAGCAGTGACCGCAGGGTCCCTTACGAGCAGTACTTC. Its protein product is CASSDRRVPYEQYF.

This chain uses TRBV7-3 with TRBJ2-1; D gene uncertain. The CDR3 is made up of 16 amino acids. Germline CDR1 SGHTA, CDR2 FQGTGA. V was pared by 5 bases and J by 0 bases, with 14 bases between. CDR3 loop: CASSLKAYSSYNEQFF. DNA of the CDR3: TGTGCCAGCAGCCTCAAAGCGTATAGCTCCTACAATGAGCAGTTCTTC.

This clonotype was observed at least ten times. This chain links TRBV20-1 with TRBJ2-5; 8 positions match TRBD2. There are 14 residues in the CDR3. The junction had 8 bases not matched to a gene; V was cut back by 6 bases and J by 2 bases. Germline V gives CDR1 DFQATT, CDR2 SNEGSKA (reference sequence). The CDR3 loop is CSASGTRTQETQYF. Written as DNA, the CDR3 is TGCAGTGCGTCCGGGACTAGGACACAAGAGACCCAGTACTTC.

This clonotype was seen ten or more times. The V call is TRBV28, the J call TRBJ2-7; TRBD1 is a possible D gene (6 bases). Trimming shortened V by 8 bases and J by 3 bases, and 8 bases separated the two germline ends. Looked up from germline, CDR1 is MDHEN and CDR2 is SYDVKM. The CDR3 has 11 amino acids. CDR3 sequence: CASFRGYEQYF. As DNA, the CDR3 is TGTGCCAGCTTCAGGGGCTACGAGCAGTACTTC.

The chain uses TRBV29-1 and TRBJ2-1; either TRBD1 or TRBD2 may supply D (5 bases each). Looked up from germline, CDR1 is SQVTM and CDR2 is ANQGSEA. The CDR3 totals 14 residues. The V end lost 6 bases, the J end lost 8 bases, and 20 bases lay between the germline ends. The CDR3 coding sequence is TGCAGCGTAGCCCATGAGAGAGGGGTGGATGAGCAGTTCTTC. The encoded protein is CSVAHERGVDEQFF.

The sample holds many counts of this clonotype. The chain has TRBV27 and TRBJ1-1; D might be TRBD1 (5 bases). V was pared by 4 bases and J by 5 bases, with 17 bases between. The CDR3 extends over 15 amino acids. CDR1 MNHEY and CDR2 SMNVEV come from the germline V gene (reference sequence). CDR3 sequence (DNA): TGTGCCAGCAGTTCCCGCCCTAGGGACGGGACTGAAGCTTTCTTT. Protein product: CASSSRPRDGTEAFF.

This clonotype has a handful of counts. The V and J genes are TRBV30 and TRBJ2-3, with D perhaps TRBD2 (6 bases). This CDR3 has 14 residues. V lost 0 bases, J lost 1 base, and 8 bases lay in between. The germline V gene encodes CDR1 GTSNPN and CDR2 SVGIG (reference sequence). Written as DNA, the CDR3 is TGTGCCTGGAGTGTGGGGGGAGGCACAGATACGCAGTATTTT. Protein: CAWSVGGGTDTQYF.

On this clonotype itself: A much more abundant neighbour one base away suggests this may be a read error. CDR3 sequence: CAWKTGGDYGYTF. DNA of the CDR3: TGTGCCTGGAAGACAGGGGGGGACTATGGCTACACCTTC. The V and J genes are TRBV30 and TRBJ1-2; 9 positions agree with TRBD1. The CDR3 consists of 13 residues. The J segment lost 3 bases and the V segment lost 4 bases, leaving 3 bases of the junction unmatched. Germline CDR1 is GTSNPN and CDR2 is SVGIG (reference sequence). Complete variable domain (other parts from reference TRBV30 and TRBJ1-2): SQTIHQWPATLVQPVGSPLSLECTVEGTSNPNLYWYRQAAGRGLQLLFYSVGIGQISSEVPQNLSASRPQDRQFILSSKKLLLSDSGFYLCAWKTGGDYGYTFGSGTRLTVV.

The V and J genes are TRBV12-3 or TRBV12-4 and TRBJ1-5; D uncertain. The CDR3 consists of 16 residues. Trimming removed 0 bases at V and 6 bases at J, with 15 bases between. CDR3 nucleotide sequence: TGTGCCAGCAGTTTAGCCCCCCCCGGGTCGGTTCAGCCCCAGCATTTT. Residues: CASSLAPPGSVQPQHF.

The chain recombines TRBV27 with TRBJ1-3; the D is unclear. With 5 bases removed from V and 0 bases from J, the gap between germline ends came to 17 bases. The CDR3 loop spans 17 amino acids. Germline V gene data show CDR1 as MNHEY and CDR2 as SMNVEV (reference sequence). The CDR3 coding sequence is TGTGCCAGCAGTCCGCCGGGTCGTCCGAGCTCTGGAAACACCATATATTTT. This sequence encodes CASSPPGRPSSGNTIYF.

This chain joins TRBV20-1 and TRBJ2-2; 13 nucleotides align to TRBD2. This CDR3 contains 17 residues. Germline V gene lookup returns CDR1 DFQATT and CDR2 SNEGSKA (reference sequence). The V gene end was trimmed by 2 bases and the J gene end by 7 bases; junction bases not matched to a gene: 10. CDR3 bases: TGCAGTGCTAGATCTATAAGGACTAGCGGGAGTGTCGGGGAGCTGTTTTTT. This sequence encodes CSARSIRTSGSVGELFF.